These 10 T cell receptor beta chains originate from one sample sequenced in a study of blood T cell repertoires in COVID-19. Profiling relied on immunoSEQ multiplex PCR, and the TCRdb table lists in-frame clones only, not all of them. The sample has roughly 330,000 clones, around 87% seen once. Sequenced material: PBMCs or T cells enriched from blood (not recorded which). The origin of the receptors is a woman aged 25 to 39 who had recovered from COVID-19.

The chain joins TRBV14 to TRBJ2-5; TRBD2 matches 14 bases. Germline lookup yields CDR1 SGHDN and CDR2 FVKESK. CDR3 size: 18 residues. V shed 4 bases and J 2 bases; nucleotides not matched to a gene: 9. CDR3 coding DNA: TGTGCCAGCAGCCGCGGGACTAGCGGGGGACGACTACAAGAGACCCAGTACTTC. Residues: CASSRGTSGGRLQETQYF.

CDR3 sequence (DNA): TGTGCCGGGGGGGAACAGGGCTACGAGCAGTACTTC. Its protein is CAGGEQGYEQYF. This chain links TRBV10-3 with TRBJ2-7; a possible D gene is TRBD2 (7 bases). The V gene lost 11 bases and the J gene lost 3 bases, with 14 bases spanning the gap. CDR3 length equals 12 residues. Per the germline V gene, CDR1 is ENHRY and CDR2 is SYGVKD.

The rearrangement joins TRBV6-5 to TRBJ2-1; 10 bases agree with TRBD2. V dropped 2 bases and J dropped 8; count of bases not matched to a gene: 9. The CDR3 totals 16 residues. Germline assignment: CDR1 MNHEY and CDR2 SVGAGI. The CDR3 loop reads CASSYPSGGARDEQFF. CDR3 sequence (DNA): TGTGCCAGCAGTTACCCCAGCGGGGGGGCCCGGGATGAGCAGTTCTTC.

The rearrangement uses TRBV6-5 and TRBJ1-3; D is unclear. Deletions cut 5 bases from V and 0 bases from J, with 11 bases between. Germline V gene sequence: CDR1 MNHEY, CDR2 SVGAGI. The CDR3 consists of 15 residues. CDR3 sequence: CASSPRVISGNTIYF. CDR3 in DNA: TGTGCCAGCAGTCCTAGAGTGATCTCTGGAAACACCATATATTTT.

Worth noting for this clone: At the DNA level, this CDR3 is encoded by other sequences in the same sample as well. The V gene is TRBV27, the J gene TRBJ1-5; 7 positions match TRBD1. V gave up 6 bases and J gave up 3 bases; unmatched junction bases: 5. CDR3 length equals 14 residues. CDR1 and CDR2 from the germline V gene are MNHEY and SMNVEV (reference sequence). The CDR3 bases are TGTGCCAGCAGCTTACAGGGGTCCAATCAGCCCCAGCATTTT. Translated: CASSLQGSNQPQHF.

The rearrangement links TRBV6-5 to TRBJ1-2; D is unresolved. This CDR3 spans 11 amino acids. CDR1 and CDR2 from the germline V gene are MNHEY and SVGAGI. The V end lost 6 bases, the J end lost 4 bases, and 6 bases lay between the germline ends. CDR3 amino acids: CASRRSYGYTF. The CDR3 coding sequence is TGTGCCAGCAGGCGAAGCTATGGCTACACCTTC.

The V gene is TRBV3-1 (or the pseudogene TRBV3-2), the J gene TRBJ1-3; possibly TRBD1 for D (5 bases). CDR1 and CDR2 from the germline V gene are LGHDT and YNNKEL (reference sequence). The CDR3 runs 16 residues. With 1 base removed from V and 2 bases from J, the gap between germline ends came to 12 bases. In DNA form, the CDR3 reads TGTGCCAGCAGCCAAGCGATCAGGGTAGCTGGAAACACCATATATTTT. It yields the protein CASSQAIRVAGNTIYF.

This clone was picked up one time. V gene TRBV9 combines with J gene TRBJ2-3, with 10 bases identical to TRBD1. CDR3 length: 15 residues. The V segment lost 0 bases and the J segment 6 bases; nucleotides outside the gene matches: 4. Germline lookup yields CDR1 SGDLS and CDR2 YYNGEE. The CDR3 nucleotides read TGTGCCAGCAGCGTAGCTGGACAGGGGGGGGATACGCAGTATTTT. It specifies CASSVAGQGGDTQYF.

The CDR3 here is CASSRTSGVYNEQFF. The CDR3 nucleotides are TGTGCCAGCAGTCGGACTAGCGGGGTGTACAATGAGCAGTTCTTC. This chain uses TRBV6-5 with TRBJ2-1, with 12 bases matching TRBD2. The V segment lost 5 bases and the J segment 4 bases; nucleotides outside the gene matches: 3. This CDR3 region has 15 residues. From germline, CDR1 is MNHEY and CDR2 SVGAGI.

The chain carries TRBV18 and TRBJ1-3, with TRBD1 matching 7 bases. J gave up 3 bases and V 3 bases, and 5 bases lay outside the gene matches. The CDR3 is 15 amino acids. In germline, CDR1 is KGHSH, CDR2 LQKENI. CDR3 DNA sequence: TGTGCCAGCTCACCCCGACAGGGACTTGGAAACACCATATATTTT. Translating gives CASSPRQGLGNTIYF.